This T cell receptor (beta chain) was obtained from a study of long-term antiretroviral therapy in people with HIV. Investigators performed immunoSEQ version v3.0 at survey level. Only in-frame clones appear in the TCRdb table, and some are missing; sequencing was by immunoSEQ multiplex PCR. The sample carries about 27,000 clones, approximately 79% recorded once. The length of the CDR3 is 16 residues. Germline lookup yields CDR1 MNHNS and CDR2 SASEGT. V lost 4 bases, J lost 7 bases, and 12 bases stayed unmatched. This chain joins TRBV6-1 and TRBJ1-5, with 8 bases identical to TRBD1. Here the sequenced sample was unsorted PBMCs, taken 2.1 years after starting antiretroviral therapy. This clonotype was obtained from a man aged 25-40 years with HIV. CDR3 sequence: CASSGRSRGLGQPQHF. The DNA for the CDR3 is TGTGCCAGCAGTGGAAGGAGCAGGGGGCTCGGGCAGCCCCAGCATTTT.